This T cell receptor beta chain originates from a study of T-cell reconstitution after alpha-beta-depleted transplantation in children (dated by TCRdb to the mid-2010s). Study-wide context: Using TCR repertoire profiling, the study followed T-cell immune reconstitution in a quantitative way in children after TCRalphabeta/CD19-depleted allogeneic hematopoietic cell transplantation.

Cut back by 9 bases and 3 bases, the V and J ends lie 6 bases apart. The CDR3 runs 11 amino acids, cysteine and phenylalanine included. Solely the CDR3 DNA is kept, with 33 bases framed from the first base. CDR1 SSHAT and CDR2 FNYEAQ were looked up in the germline V gene (reference sequence). This clonotype appeared many times. Its antigen target is currently unknown. Base-call qualities are not available, and no considerably larger clone is one nucleotide away. The protocol used for the library was PCR. For sequencing, an Illumina HiSeq 2500 was employed. Molecular barcoding was employed in the preparation of TCR libraries, with unique molecular identifiers being used to normalize TCRbeta repertoire quantification. TCRdb reanalyzed the raw reads on its own, using fastp at Q25 for trimming and MiXCR for clone calling, and kept in-frame beta chains. One record per CDR3 amino acid sequence lists the most common genes and DNA. Present in this sample are 200,000 to 250,000 distinct CDR3 sequences, roughly 9% of which were seen just once. Around 6.2% of the sample lies in the top ten.

The receptor chain draws on TRBV7-7 and TRBJ1-3, with no confidently assigned D gene. The receptor's source is a human donor who donated a stem cell graft to a child with acute lymphoblastic leukemia. The starting material was PBMCs from the stem cell graft donor, obtained from the stem cell graft. The CDR3 corresponds to CASGNGNTIYF. The sequenced DNA is TGTGCCAGTGGGAATGGAAACACCATATATTTT. Outside the CDR3, residues come from the reference TRBV7-7 and TRBJ1-3 proteins, so the full variable domain is: GAGVSQSPRYKVTKRGQDVTLRCDPISSHATLYWYQQALGQGPEFLTYFNYEAQPDKSGLPSDRFSAERPEGSISTLTIQRTEQRDSAMYRCASGNGNTIYFGEGSWLTVV.